One sample yielded the 29 T cell receptor beta chains listed below, sequenced in a study of blood T cell repertoires in COVID-19. Clones were sequenced by immunoSEQ multiplex PCR, and TCRdb holds only the in-frame ones, with some missing. Among fewer than 200,000 clones, roughly 86% were seen once, and the ten largest hold roughly 2.5%. Sequenced: peripheral blood. The receptors derive from a woman older than 75 with COVID-19, enrolled during active disease.

A few counts support this clone. The chain carries TRBV7-2 and TRBJ1-1, with a weak D call TRBD1 (5 bases). The CDR3 has 14 amino acids. Germline assignment: CDR1 SGHTA and CDR2 FQGNSA. Trimming cost V 5 bases and J 5 bases, with 15 bases left between them. The CDR3 is CASSPGHLRTEAFF. CDR3 nucleotides: TGTGCCAGCAGCCCTGGACACCTGCGGACTGAAGCTTTCTTT.

The chain combines TRBV30 with TRBJ1-5; 7 bases are shared with TRBD1. The germline V gene encodes CDR1 GTSNPN and CDR2 SVGIG (reference sequence). The CDR3 has 13 amino acids. Losses at the gene ends were 6 bases for V and 8 bases for J; bases not matched to a gene: 10. The CDR3 sequence is CACNRQGQEPQHF. CDR3 DNA: TGTGCCTGTAACCGACAGGGCCAGGAGCCCCAGCATTTT.

This clone was detected only once. V and J are TRBV20-1 and TRBJ2-2; a possible D gene is TRBD2 (5 bases). Trimming cost V 3 bases and J 9 bases, with 8 bases left between them. Germline V gene sequence: CDR1 DFQATT, CDR2 SNEGSKA (reference sequence). The CDR3 is 11 amino acids. DNA of the CDR3: TGCAGTGCTAGGTCGGGGAGGGAGCTGTTTTTT. Translated, it gives CSARSGRELFF.

This chain connects TRBV5-4 to TRBJ2-3; 12 bases agree with TRBD2. The CDR3 has 17 residues. From germline, CDR1 is SGHNT and CDR2 YYREEE (reference sequence). V was clipped by 4 bases and J by 2 bases; unmatched bases: 8. CDR3 nucleotide sequence: TGTGCCAGCAGCCCGTCCCCTAGCGGGGGGGTCACAGATACGCAGTATTTT. Translating gives CASSPSPSGGVTDTQYF.

This chain uses TRBV7-3 with TRBJ1-1; 9 bases agree with TRBD1. This CDR3 contains 15 residues. Germline-derived CDR1 and CDR2 are SGHTA and FQGTGA. V shed 5 bases, J shed 5 bases, and the junction held 9 bases outside the gene matches. The CDR3 protein is CASSVRGTGLTEAFF. The CDR3 coding sequence is TGTGCCAGCAGCGTCCGCGGGACAGGGTTGACTGAAGCTTTCTTT.

The J gene is TRBJ2-5, the V gene TRBV29-1; 11 bases are a match to TRBD1. This CDR3 has 13 amino acids. The junction had 4 bases not matched to a gene; V was cut back by 6 bases and J by 4 bases. Germline assignment: CDR1 SQVTM and CDR2 ANQGSEA. CDR3 sequence: CSVDRGLGETQYF. The CDR3 DNA follows: TGCAGCGTGGACAGGGGGCTAGGAGAGACCCAGTACTTC.

In this sample, this clone turned up once. One end of the junction fails to match germline, which may point to a read error. This rearrangement joins TRBV7-7 to TRBJ2-3, with D perhaps TRBD2 (6 bases). The CDR3 extends over 15 amino acids. Germline V CDR1 and CDR2: SSHAT, FNYEAQ (reference sequence). CDR3 region: CASSLGGLRTDTQYF. In nucleotides, the CDR3 is TGTGCTAGCAGTCTTGGGGGGTTACGCACAGATACGCAGTATTTT.

This clone has more than one count but fewer than ten. The chain links TRBV21-1 to TRBJ1-4. TRBV21-1 is a pseudogene locus. This CDR3 comprises 17 residues. DNA of the CDR3: TGTGCCAGCAGCAAAGTGAGGGCCCTCCCAACTAATGAAAAACTGTTTTTT. Protein sequence: CASSKVRALPTNEKLFF.

The J gene is TRBJ1-4, the V gene TRBV6-6; the D is unclear. CDR1 is MNHNY and CDR2 is SVGAGI in the germline V gene (reference sequence). The CDR3 is made up of 16 amino acids. The V gene lost 8 bases and the J gene lost 0 bases, with 16 bases spanning the gap. CDR3 amino acids: CASGLEKHATNEKLFF. CDR3 DNA sequence: TGTGCCAGCGGACTCGAAAAACATGCAACTAATGAAAAACTGTTTTTT.

This chain links TRBV2 with TRBJ2-3; 10 positions agree with TRBD2. CDR3 length: 14 amino acids. Germline V gene lookup returns CDR1 SNHLY and CDR2 FYNNEI. J gave up 8 bases and V 5 bases, and 7 bases lay outside the gene matches. The CDR3 is CASSSSSGRGTQYF. The CDR3 coding sequence is TGTGCCAGCAGTTCGTCTAGCGGGAGAGGTACGCAGTATTTT. Variable domain in full (rest from reference TRBV2 and TRBJ2-3): EPEVTQTPSHQVTQMGQEVILRCVPISNHLYFYWYRQILGQKVEFLVSFYNNEISEKSEIFDDQFSVERPDGSNFTLKIRSTKLEDSAMYFCASSSSSGRGTQYFGPGTRLTVL.

The CDR3 DNA reads as TGTGCCAGCAGCCACGGGACAGACAATCAGCCCCAGCATTTT. It specifies CASSHGTDNQPQHF. The chain employs TRBV3-1 (or the pseudogene TRBV3-2) and TRBJ1-5, with 7 bases matching TRBD1. After removal of 3 bases from V and 3 bases from J, the junction contained 2 bases not matched to a gene. Germline V gene sequence: CDR1 LGHDT, CDR2 YNNKEL (reference sequence). The CDR3 is 14 amino acids.

V usage is TRBV3-1 (or the pseudogene TRBV3-2) and J usage is TRBJ2-4, with D tentatively TRBD1 (6 bases). This CDR3 spans 16 amino acids. Trimming removed 5 bases from V and 1 base from J, with 15 bases in between. The germline gives CDR1 LGHDT, CDR2 YNNKEL (reference sequence). For the CDR3, the DNA is TGTGCCAGCAGCGAAAGAGGGGGAGTTGCCAAAAACATTCAGTACTTC. This codes for CASSERGGVAKNIQYF.

This chain links TRBV11-3 with TRBJ2-3; 13 positions agree with TRBD2. The germline gives CDR1 SGHNT, CDR2 YENEEA. The CDR3 has 15 residues. J was trimmed by 5 bases and V by 1 base; bases with no gene match: 0. CDR3 protein: CASSLGTSGGDTQYF. The CDR3 DNA follows: TGTGCCAGCAGCTTAGGGACTAGCGGGGGAGATACGCAGTATTTT.

The genes are TRBV12-3 or TRBV12-4 and TRBJ2-7; D perhaps matches TRBD2 (5 bases). CDR3 length: 11 amino acids. V shed 8 bases and J shed 12 bases, with 17 bases lying between them. The CDR3 reads CASSDRGSRYF. The DNA for the CDR3 is TGTGCCAGCTCCGACCGAGGGAGTCGGTACTTC.

The chain has TRBV19 and TRBJ1-1; D not resolved. Germline V gene lookup returns CDR1 LNHDA and CDR2 SQIVND (reference sequence). The CDR3 is made up of 16 amino acids. V was trimmed by 6 bases and J by 0 bases, leaving 17 bases between them. The chain's CDR3 is CASRLPPGLMNTEAFF. Here the CDR3 DNA reads TGTGCCAGTAGACTCCCCCCCGGACTTATGAACACTGAAGCTTTCTTT.

The CDR3 sequence: CASSQNYRRDEQFF. In DNA, the CDR3 is TGCGCCAGCAGCCAGAACTACCGACGGGATGAGCAGTTCTTC. V and J are TRBV4-3 and TRBJ2-1; D not certain. CDR3 length: 14 amino acids. The germline V gene has CDR1 LGHNA and CDR2 YSLEER. Trimming removed 3 bases at V and 8 bases at J, with 14 bases between.

The chain links TRBV24-1 to TRBJ2-3, with 10 bases fitting TRBD1. The V and J ends lost 7 bases and 3 bases, in that order; junction bases with no gene match: 3. The CDR3 is 14 residues long. The V gene's germline CDR1 is KGHDR and CDR2 SFDVKD. CDR3 sequence: CATSRTGGTDTQYF. The CDR3 nucleotides read TGTGCCACCAGCCGGACAGGGGGAACAGATACGCAGTATTTT.

This clone was seen a single time. The rearrangement links TRBV2 to TRBJ2-3; D is uncertain. The CDR3 totals 14 residues. V was cut by 2 bases and J by 2 bases, with 8 bases left in between. Germline V gene lookup returns CDR1 SNHLY and CDR2 FYNNEI. CDR3 protein: CASSESEYTDTQYF. In DNA form, the CDR3 reads TGTGCCAGCAGTGAATCGGAGTACACAGATACGCAGTATTTT.

The chain recombines TRBV7-9 with TRBJ2-2; 7 bases fit TRBD1. The CDR3 is made up of 15 amino acids. The germline V gene has CDR1 SEHNR and CDR2 FQNEAQ (reference sequence). V was pared by 8 bases and J by 0 bases, with 6 bases of the junction left unmatched. The DNA for the CDR3 is TGTGCCAGCCCCGGGACAGTCGCGAACACCGGGGAGCTGTTTTTT. Translation: CASPGTVANTGELFF.

This clone has a single count. This rearrangement joins TRBV3-1 (or the pseudogene TRBV3-2) to TRBJ2-7, with 9 bases lining up with TRBD1. CDR1 is LGHDT, CDR2 YNNKEL, per germline (reference sequence). The CDR3 consists of 18 residues. V shed 2 bases and J 4 bases; nucleotides not matched to a gene: 15. The CDR3 nucleotides read TGTGCCAGCAGCCAACATACCTCGGGACAGGGAATAAGGTACGAGCAGTACTTC. As protein: CASSQHTSGQGIRYEQYF.

The V and J genes are TRBV5-1 and TRBJ2-7; no clear D. CDR1 is SGHRS, CDR2 YFSETQ, per germline. V was pared by 0 bases and J by 4 bases, with 2 bases between. This CDR3 is built from 11 residues. CDR3 DNA: TGCGCCAGCAGCTTGGCTTACGAGCAGTACTTC. Encoded protein: CASSLAYEQYF.

The chain combines TRBV12-5 with TRBJ2-1; D gene uncertain. The germline V gene encodes CDR1 LGHNT and CDR2 FRNRAP. This CDR3 contains 13 residues. Trimming cost V 4 bases and J 4 bases, with 8 bases left between them. CDR3: CASGYDKYNEQFF. The CDR3 coding sequence is TGTGCTAGTGGTTATGACAAGTACAATGAGCAGTTCTTC.

This clone was counted only a few times. V usage is TRBV6-5 and J usage is TRBJ1-3; TRBD1 might be the D (6 bases). Germline CDR1 reads MNHEY; CDR2 reads SVGAGI. CDR3 size: 14 residues. Trimming pared 6 bases from V and 2 bases from J, leaving 11 bases between. In nucleotides, the CDR3 is TGTGCCAGCAGAGGGGGACCCACTGGAAACACCATATATTTT. It is translated as CASRGGPTGNTIYF.

CDR3 loop: CASSPRTGGNQETQYF. In nucleotides, the CDR3 is TGTGCCAGCTCACCTCGGACAGGGGGGAACCAAGAGACCCAGTACTTC. This chain uses TRBV18 with TRBJ2-5, with TRBD1 identical over 10 bases. The germline V gene encodes CDR1 KGHSH and CDR2 LQKENI. The CDR3 extends over 16 amino acids. The J segment lost 0 bases and the V segment lost 3 bases, leaving 4 bases of the junction unmatched. The full variable domain, its missing parts supplied by reference TRBV18 and TRBJ2-5, is NAGVMQNPRHLVRRRGQEARLRCSPMKGHSHVYWYRQLPEEGLKFMVYLQKENIIDESGMPKERFSAEFPKEGPSILRIQQVVRGDSAAYFCASSPRTGGNQETQYFGPGTRLLVL.

The chain links TRBV5-1 to TRBJ2-2; 11 bases match TRBD1. Germline CDR1 SGHRS, CDR2 YFSETQ. V lost 4 bases, J lost 0 bases, and 8 bases stayed unmatched. The length of the CDR3 is 18 residues. As DNA, the CDR3 is TGCGCCAGCAGCCCAGAACCGGGACAGGGGGCGAACACCGGGGAGCTGTTTTTT. Protein sequence: CASSPEPGQGANTGELFF.

This chain joins TRBV27 and TRBJ1-4; the match to TRBD1 covers 7 bases. This CDR3 is built from 14 residues. Losses at the gene ends were 2 bases for V and 5 bases for J; bases not matched to a gene: 2. CDR1 is MNHEY, CDR2 SMNVEV, per germline (reference sequence). The CDR3 sequence is CASSLLGQNEKLFF. CDR3 bases: TGTGCCAGCAGTTTACTGGGACAGAATGAAAAACTGTTTTTT.

This chain connects TRBV28 to TRBJ2-4; TRBD1 might be the D (6 bases). Germline loops: CDR1 MDHEN, CDR2 SYDVKM. The CDR3 has 16 residues. Trimming stripped 5 bases from V and 3 bases from J, with 17 bases between. CDR3 nucleotides: TGTGCCAGCAGTCCCTCCCCAGGGGCGAGCAAAAACATTCAGTACTTC. This sequence encodes CASSPSPGASKNIQYF.

V and J are TRBV6-5 and TRBJ2-7; TRBD1 is a possible D gene (5 bases). This CDR3 region has 15 residues. CDR1 MNHEY and CDR2 SVGAGI come from the germline V gene. V lost 0 bases, J lost 6 bases, and 15 bases lay in between. Here the CDR3 DNA reads TGTGCCAGCAGTTACTCCCCGGACATTTCGACCGAGCAGTACTTC. Amino acid sequence: CASSYSPDISTEQYF.

The V and J genes are TRBV4-1 and TRBJ1-2; the match to TRBD1 covers 7 bases. The V and J ends lost 1 base and 2 bases, in that order; junction bases with no gene match: 10. From germline, CDR1 is MGHRA and CDR2 YSYEKL. This CDR3 has 17 residues. The CDR3 nucleotides read TGCGCCAGCAGCCAAGGAGGAGGATCGACAGGGAACTATGGCTACACCTTC. As protein: CASSQGGGSTGNYGYTF.